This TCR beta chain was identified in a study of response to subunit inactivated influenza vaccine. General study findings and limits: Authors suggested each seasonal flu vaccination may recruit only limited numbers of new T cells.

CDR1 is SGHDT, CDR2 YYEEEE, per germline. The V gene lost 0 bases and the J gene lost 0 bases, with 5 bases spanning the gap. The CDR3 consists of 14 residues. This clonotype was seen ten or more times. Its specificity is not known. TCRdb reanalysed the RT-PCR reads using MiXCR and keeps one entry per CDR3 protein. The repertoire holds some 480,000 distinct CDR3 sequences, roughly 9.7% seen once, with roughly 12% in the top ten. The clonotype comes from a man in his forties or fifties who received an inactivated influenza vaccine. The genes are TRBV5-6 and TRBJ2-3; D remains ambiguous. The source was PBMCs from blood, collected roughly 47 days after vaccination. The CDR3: CASSLVESTDTQYF. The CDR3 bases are TGTGCCAGCAGCTTGGTTGAGAGCACAGATACGCAGTATTTT.